The clone carrying this T cell receptor (beta chain) was seen many times. The antigen remains undetermined. The data stem from a study of human T cells and chemical hapten exposure. Study context: The study traced per-sample TCR yield variation mainly to small differences in pooled library volumes.

From whole blood left unfractionated, total RNA was extracted. Individual cDNA molecules each carried unique molecular identifiers attached by the library. Original processing notes: A per-sample median of around 100,000 TCRs was observed, with a range of roughly 20,000 to 690,600. TCRdb fed the 5' RACE reads into MiXCR, producing one record per CDR3 protein. V and J calls and clone size were set by TCRdb, not the authors. The data hold approximately 80,000 distinct CDR3 sequences, with approximately 16% observed a single time. The study's findings and limits: There was no change with DPC sensitization in TCRs above 1 in 1000 frequency.

V lost 1 base and J 10 bases, leaving 14 bases between the germline ends. Germline V lookup: CDR1 LGHDT, CDR2 YNNKEL (reference sequence). CDR3 length: 14 amino acids. This TCR came from a female donor in good health. This chain connects TRBV3-1 to TRBJ2-1; D is possibly TRBD1 or TRBD2 (6 bases each). This CDR3 is CASSQVRGGREQFF. CDR3 DNA sequence: TGTGCCAGCAGCCAAGTAAGAGGGGGGAGAGAGCAGTTCTTC.